This T cell receptor (beta chain) is drawn from a study of cytomegalovirus exposure and HLA in healthy donors. Study in general: The 120 validation repertoires matched the 600 to 700 first-cohort repertoires in platform, a later analysis reported. Broader study findings: Listed as cytomegalovirus-associated were roughly 180 TCR beta chains. That first-cohort TCR clusters tended to co-occur in the 95 to 150 validation repertoires was found in a later analysis.

For this clone: The antigen is not known.

The protocol was immunoSEQ multiplex PCR, while the TCRdb copy is restricted to in-frame clones and leaves out a portion. Here the sample spans about 280,000 clones, 88% being singletons. The germline V gene encodes CDR1 MDHEN and CDR2 SYDVKM. There are 14 residues in the CDR3. Trimming took 5 bases from V and 8 from J, leaving 16 bases between them. The sequence was collected from a young woman in good health and CMV-seronegative. The material sequenced was PBMCs. The V call is TRBV28, the J call TRBJ2-4; maybe TRBD2 (5 bases). The CDR3 DNA is TGTGCCAGCAGTATTCAGGCTAGCAGGTACATTCAGTACTTC. Amino acid sequence: CASSIQASRYIQYF.